A single TCR beta chain is shown here with its context. Its cognate antigen is unknown. The sample is drawn from a study of cytomegalovirus exposure and HLA in healthy donors. The PCR employed 60 Vbeta primers together with 13 Jbeta primers. Sequencing was performed with immunoSEQ multiplex PCR; in TCRdb, only in-frame clones are kept and a portion is missing. The data show some 140,000 clones, with around 63% seen just once and more than 1.5% held by the top ten. Whole-study results and caveats: Prior analysis indicated that the majority of TCR beta V segments exhibited productivity approximately 87% or approximately 30% of the time. A later examination showed that TCR association rates differed by HLA locus, with DRB1 most and HLA-C fewest. When a later analysis compared HLA-associated TCR beta chains with equally common others, the HLA-associated chains turned out to be more clonally expanded and to have lower generation probabilities.

CDR1 and CDR2 (germline): MNHEY, SVGAGI. The CDR3 loop spans 14 amino acids. Trimming took 0 bases from V and 8 from J, leaving 10 bases between them. What was sequenced was PBMCs. This receptor was taken from a human donor in good health. V is TRBV6-5 and J is TRBJ1-4; D uncertain. The CDR3: CASSYSASTEKLFF. The CDR3 nucleotides read TGTGCCAGCAGTTACTCGGCCTCAACCGAAAAACTGTTTTTT.